This TCR beta chain was retrieved from a study of CD8 T cells in Susac syndrome. TCR beta from blood CD8+ and CD4+ T cells was sequenced. This clonotype came up a few times. RNA amounts of about 0.45 to 1 ug underwent reverse transcription with random hexamers. Coverage of TCR beta CDR3 amplification by immunoSEQ multiplex PCR extended to 54 Vbeta and 13 Jbeta. One entry per CDR3 protein results from TCRdb running MiXCR on the immunoSEQ multiplex PCR reads. The sample consists of approximately 200,000 distinct CDR3 sequences, nearly 97% of them appearing once. This CDR3 is 12 amino acids long. Germline loops: CDR1 SQVTM, CDR2 ANQGSEA. The ends were cut back, 2 bases at V and 5 bases at J, with 9 bases in the middle.

The sample taken for sequencing was CD4+ T cells from PBMCs. The chain is built from TRBV29-1 and TRBJ1-1; no firm D call. The sequence was collected from a human donor with multiple sclerosis. CDR3 residues: CSVERGGTEAFF. DNA for the CDR3: TGCAGCGTTGAACGCGGTGGGACTGAAGCTTTCTTT.